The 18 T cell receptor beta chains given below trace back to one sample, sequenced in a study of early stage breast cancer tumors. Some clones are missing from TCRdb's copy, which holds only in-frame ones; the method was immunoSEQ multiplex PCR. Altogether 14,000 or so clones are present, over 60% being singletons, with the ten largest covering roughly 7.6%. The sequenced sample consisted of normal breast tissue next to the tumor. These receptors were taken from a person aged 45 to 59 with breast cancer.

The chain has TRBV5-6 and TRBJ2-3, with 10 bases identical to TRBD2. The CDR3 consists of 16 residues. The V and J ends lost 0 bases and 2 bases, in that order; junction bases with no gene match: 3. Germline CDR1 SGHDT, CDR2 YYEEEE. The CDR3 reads CASSLVSGGATDTQYF. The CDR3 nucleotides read TGTGCCAGCAGCTTGGTCAGCGGGGGGGCCACAGATACGCAGTATTTT.

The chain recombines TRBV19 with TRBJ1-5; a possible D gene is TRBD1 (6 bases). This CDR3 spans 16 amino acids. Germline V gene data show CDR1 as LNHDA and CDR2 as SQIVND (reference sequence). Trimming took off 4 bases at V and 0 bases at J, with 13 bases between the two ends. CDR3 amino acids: CASSTARGYSNQPQHF. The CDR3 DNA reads TGTGCCAGTAGTACAGCCAGGGGTTATAGCAATCAGCCCCAGCATTTT.

The DNA for the CDR3 is TGTGCCAGCAGCTTACTCCCGGGACAGGCTGGGGACCAAGAGACCCAGTACTTC. It is translated as CASSLLPGQAGDQETQYF. The genes are TRBV7-9 and TRBJ2-5; 8 nucleotides match TRBD1. Germline V gene lookup returns CDR1 SEHNR and CDR2 FQNEAQ (reference sequence). CDR3 size: 18 residues. The junction had 11 bases not matched to a gene; V was cut back by 2 bases and J by 0 bases.

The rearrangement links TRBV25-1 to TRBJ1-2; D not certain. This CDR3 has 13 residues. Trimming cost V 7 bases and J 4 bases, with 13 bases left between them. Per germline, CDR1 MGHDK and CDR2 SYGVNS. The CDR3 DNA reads TGTGCCAGCACGGCTCCGGGCAGCTATGGCTACACCTTC. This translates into CASTAPGSYGYTF.

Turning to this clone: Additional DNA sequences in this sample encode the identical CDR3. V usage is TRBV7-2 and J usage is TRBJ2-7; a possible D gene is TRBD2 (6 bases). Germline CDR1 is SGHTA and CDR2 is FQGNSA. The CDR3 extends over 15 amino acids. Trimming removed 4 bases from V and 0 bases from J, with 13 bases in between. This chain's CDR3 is CASSSPGTLSYEQYF. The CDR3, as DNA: TGTGCCAGCAGCTCCCCAGGGACTCTCTCCTACGAGCAGTACTTC.

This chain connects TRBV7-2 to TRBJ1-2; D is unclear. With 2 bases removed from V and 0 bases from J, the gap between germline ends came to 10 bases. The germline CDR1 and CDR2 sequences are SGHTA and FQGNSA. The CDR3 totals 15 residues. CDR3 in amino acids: CASSLPRLANYGYTF. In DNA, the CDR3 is TGTGCCAGCAGCTTACCGCGCCTGGCTAACTATGGCTACACCTTC.

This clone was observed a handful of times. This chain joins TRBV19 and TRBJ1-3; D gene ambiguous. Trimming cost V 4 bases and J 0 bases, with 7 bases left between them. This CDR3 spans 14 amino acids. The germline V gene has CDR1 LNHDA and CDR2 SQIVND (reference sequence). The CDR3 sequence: CASSTTSSGNTIYF. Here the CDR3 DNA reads TGTGCCAGTAGTACTACAAGCTCTGGAAACACCATATATTTT.

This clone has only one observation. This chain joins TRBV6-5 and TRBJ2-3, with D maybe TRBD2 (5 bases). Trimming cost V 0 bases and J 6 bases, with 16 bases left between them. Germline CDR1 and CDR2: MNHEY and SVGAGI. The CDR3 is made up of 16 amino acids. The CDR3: CASSYSFLLVSDTQYF. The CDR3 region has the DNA TGTGCCAGCAGTTACTCGTTTCTACTAGTTAGTGATACGCAGTATTTT.

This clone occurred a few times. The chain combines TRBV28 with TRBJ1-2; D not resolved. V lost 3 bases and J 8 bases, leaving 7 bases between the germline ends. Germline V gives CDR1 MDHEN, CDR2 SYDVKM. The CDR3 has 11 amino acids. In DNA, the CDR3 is TGTGCCAGCAGTTTTGCATTGGGCTACACCTTC. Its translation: CASSFALGYTF.

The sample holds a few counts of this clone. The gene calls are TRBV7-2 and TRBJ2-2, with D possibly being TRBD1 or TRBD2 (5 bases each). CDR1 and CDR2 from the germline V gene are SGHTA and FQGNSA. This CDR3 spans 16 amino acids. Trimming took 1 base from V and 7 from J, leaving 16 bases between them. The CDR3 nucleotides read TGTGCCAGCAGCTTAGGGACTGAGGGGCTGGGCGGGGAGCTGTTTTTT. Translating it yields CASSLGTEGLGGELFF.

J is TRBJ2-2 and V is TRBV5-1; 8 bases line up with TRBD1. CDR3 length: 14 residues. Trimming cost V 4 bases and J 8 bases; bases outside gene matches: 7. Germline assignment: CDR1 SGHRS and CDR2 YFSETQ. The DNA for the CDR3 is TGCGCCAGCAGCCCCGGACAGGGAGGAGGGGAGCTGTTTTTT. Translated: CASSPGQGGGELFF.

The CDR3 region is CASRLQGSETQYF. In DNA form, the CDR3 reads TGCGCCAGCCGTCTACAGGGGAGCGAGACCCAGTACTTC. This chain joins TRBV10-2 and TRBJ2-5; 7 bases line up with TRBD1. Trimming removed 8 bases from V and 5 bases from J; junction bases left unmatched: 8. CDR1 and CDR2 (germline): WSHSY, SAAADI. This CDR3 comprises 13 residues.

CDR3 nucleotides: TGTGCCAGCAGTCCAAGACTAGGGAACACCGGGGAGCTGTTTTTT. It codes for CASSPRLGNTGELFF. The genes are TRBV28 and TRBJ2-2, with D tentatively TRBD2 (6 bases). Germline loops: CDR1 MDHEN, CDR2 SYDVKM. The germline V and J ends were trimmed by 5 bases and 1 base, with 11 bases remaining between them. This CDR3 has 15 residues.

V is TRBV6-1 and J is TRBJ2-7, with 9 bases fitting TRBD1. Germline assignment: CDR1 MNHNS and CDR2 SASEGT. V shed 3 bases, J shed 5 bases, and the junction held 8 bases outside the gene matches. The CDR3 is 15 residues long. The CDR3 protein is CASSDPGQGSHEQYF. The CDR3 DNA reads TGTGCCAGCAGTGATCCGGGACAGGGTTCTCACGAGCAGTACTTC.

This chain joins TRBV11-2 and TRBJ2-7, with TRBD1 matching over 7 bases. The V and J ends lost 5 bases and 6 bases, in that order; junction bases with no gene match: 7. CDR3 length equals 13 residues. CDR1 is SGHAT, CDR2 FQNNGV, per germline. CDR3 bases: TGTGCCAGCAGCCTCACAGGGGTGGCCGAGCAGTACTTC. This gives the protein CASSLTGVAEQYF.

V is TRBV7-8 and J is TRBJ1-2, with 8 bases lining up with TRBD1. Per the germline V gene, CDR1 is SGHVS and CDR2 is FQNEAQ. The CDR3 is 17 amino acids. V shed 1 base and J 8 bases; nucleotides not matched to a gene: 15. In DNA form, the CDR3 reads TGTGCCAGCAGCTTAGGGGCGGGACAGGTTATGGGGGTGGGCTACACCTTC. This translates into CASSLGAGQVMGVGYTF.

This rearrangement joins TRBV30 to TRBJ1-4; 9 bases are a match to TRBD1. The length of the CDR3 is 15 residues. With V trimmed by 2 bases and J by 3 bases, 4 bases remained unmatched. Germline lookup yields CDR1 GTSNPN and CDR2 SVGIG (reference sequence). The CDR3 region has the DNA TGTGCCTGGAGTAAAGACAGGGGGGCTAATGAAAAACTGTTTTTT. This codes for CAWSKDRGANEKLFF.

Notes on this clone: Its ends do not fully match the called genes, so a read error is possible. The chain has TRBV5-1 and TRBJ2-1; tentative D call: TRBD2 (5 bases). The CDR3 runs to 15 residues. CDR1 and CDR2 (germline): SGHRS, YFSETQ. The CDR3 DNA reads TGCGCCAGCAGCTTGGGGGAGTCAACCTACGATGAGCAGTTCTTC. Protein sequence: CASSLGESTYDEQFF. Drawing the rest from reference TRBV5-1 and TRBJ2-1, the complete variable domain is KAGVTQTPRYLIKTRGQQVTLSCSPISGHRSVSWYQQTPGQGLQFLFEYFSETQRNKGNFPGRFSGRQFSNSRSEMNVSTLELGDSALYLCASSLGESTYDEQFFGPGTRLTVL.